The rows below give T cell receptor beta chains drawn from one sample of a study of blood T cell repertoires in COVID-19. Data came from immunoSEQ multiplex PCR; TCRdb stores just in-frame clones and leaves some out. The data hold around 230,000 clones, with roughly 90% observed a single time. Sequencing was carried out using PBMCs or T cells enriched from blood (not recorded which). These receptors all stem from a man aged 18 to 29 with acute COVID-19. Each CDR3 is given with its conserved first and last residue. The D gene is left open where the match is weak.

. TRBV19 CASSIVPGEQPQHF
TRBD1 TRBV7-8 CASSPRDRLYGYTF
. TRBV6-2/TRBV6-3 CASSYFGPGHHQETQYF
. TRBV7-6 CASSRVASASLPQETQYF
. TRBV28 CASSLTWGVSYEQYF
. TRBV3-1/TRBV3-2 CASSQVQELFF
. TRBV4-3 CASSPDSIANTGELFF
TRBD2 TRBV3-1/TRBV3-2 CASSQEAGTSGRYRYEQYF
. TRBV3-1/TRBV3-2 CASSEDFYNEQFF
. TRBV7-3 CASSLLAGSSYEQYF
TRBD1 TRBV2 CASKRTGSTDTQYF
TRBD1 TRBV7-2 CASSKYRGGHYGYTF
TRBD1 TRBV25-1 CASFEQGAGKLFF
TRBD1 TRBV7-9 CASSPRRQGAGEQYF
TRBD2 TRBV2 CASSGSGNSYNEQFF
TRBD2 TRBV27 CASSKGLAGEGEQFF
TRBD1 TRBV19 CASSIERTGSYEQYF
TRBD1 TRBV5-4 CASSLGPRGTGGNTEAFF
. TRBV5-8 CASSLGREGVQPQHF
. TRBV19 CASSIHWGGRTEAFF
. TRBV5-1 CASQQAENTEAFF
TRBD2 TRBV10-3 CAISMASGNQETQYF
TRBD2 TRBV28 CAIDHSGTDYNEQFF
. TRBV5-1 CASSLEGPTEAFF
TRBD2 TRBV10-1 CASSPTSGRDNEQYF
TRBD2 TRBV5-6 CASSLGTSGRTDTQYF
TRBD1 TRBV7-9 CASSLGSGGNTNYGYTF
TRBD2 TRBV10-1 CASSEPGEGLAGGRRNEQFF
TRBD2 TRBV28 CASSLTPSGRRFQNIQYF
TRBD2 TRBV28 CASSLEGLAGYNEQFF
TRBD2 TRBV7-6 CASSLEASGYSSYEQYF
. TRBV27 CASSLAGWGTGELFF
TRBD2 TRBV5-1 CASSLLWTSGYEQYF
. TRBV28 CASSLGTPNEKLFF
TRBD1 TRBV11-1 CASSFPGQGGSYEQYF
. TRBV25-1 CASSDGSGPYNEQFF